This T cell receptor (beta chain) is from a study of T-cell reconstitution after alpha-beta-depleted transplantation in children. Study-wide findings and caveats: The study traced high day-60 TCRbeta diversity in some patients to surviving recipient T cells and thymic progenitors.

This clonotype showed up many times. Its antigen is as yet unknown. The germline gives CDR1 SGHRS, CDR2 YFSETQ. V was pared by 1 base and J by 5 bases, with 3 bases between. There are 12 residues in the CDR3. Molecular barcoding with unique molecular identifiers was used for the TCRbeta library. TCRdb fed the PCR reads into MiXCR, producing one record per CDR3 protein. The sample shows 600,000 to 800,000 distinct CDR3 sequences, about an eighth of them seen only once. The source is a girl under 10 years old with congenital amegakaryocytic thrombocytopenia, due to receive a stem cell transplant. The chain is built from TRBV5-1 and TRBJ1-4, with D unclear. This sample comprised PBMCs, obtained before TCRalphabeta/CD19-depleted stem cell transplant. The CDR3 nucleotides read TGCGCCAGCAGCTTGAAGAATGAAAAACTGTTTTTT. Translating gives CASSLKNEKLFF.